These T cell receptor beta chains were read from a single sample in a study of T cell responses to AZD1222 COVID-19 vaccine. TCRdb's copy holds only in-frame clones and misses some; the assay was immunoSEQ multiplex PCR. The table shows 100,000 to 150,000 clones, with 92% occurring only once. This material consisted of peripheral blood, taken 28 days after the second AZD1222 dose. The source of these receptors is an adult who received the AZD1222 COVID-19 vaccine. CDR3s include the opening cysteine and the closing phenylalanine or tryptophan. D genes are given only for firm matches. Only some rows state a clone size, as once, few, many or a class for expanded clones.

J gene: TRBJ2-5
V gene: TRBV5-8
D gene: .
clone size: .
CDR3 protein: CASSLARGRGWETQYF
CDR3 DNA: TGTGCCAGCAGCTTGGCCAGGGGCAGGGGTTGGGAGACCCAGTACTTC

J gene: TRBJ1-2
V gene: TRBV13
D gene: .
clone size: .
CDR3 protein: CASSLGRRGTNYGYTF
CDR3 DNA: TGTGCCAGCAGCTTAGGCCGGAGGGGGACTAACTATGGCTACACCTTC

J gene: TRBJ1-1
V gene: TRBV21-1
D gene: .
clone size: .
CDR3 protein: CASSKVGTGDQDTEAFF
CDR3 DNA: TGTGCCAGCAGCAAAGTAGGGACAGGGGATCAGGACACTGAAGCTTTCTTT

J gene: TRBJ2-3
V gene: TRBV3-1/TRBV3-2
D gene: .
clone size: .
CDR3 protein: CASSRAGTGLSDTQYF
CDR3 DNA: TGTGCCAGCAGTCGAGCCGGGACCGGTCTTTCAGATACGCAGTATTTT

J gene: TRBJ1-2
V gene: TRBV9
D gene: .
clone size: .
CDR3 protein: CASSLGGDLNGYTF
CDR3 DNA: TGTGCCAGCAGCTTGGGAGGGGACTTAAATGGCTACACCTTC

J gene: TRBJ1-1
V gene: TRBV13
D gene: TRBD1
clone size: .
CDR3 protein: CASSAEGTGNTEAFF
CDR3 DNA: TGTGCCAGCAGCGCGGAAGGGACAGGGAACACTGAAGCTTTCTTT

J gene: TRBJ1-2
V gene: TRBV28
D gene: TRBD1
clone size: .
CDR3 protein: CASSFPGTEYGYTF
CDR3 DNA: TGTGCCAGCAGTTTTCCTGGGACAGAGTATGGCTACACCTTC

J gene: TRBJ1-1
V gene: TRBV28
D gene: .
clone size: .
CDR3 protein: CASSFPRGQLNTEAFF
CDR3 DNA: TGTGCCAGCAGTTTTCCCAGAGGACAGCTGAACACTGAAGCTTTCTTT

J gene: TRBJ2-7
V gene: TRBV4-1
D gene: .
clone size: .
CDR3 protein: CASSQVGTQGEQYF
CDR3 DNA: TGCGCCAGCAGCCAAGTAGGGACTCAGGGCGAGCAGTACTTC

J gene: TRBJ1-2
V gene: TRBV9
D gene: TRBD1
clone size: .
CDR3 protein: CASSMPGQDYGYTF
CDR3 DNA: TGTGCCAGCAGCATGCCGGGACAGGACTATGGCTACACCTTC

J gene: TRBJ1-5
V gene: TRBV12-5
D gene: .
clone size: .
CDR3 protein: CASGYSNQPQHF
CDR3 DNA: TGTGCTAGTGGCTATAGCAATCAGCCCCAGCATTTT

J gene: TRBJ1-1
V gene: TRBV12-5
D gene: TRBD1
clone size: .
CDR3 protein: CASGTGQGKAEAFF
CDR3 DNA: TGTGCTAGTGGTACCGGACAGGGGAAGGCTGAAGCTTTCTTT

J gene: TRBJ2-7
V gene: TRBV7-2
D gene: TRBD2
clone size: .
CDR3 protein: CASSWTSGTSYEQYF
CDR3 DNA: TGTGCCAGCAGTTGGACTAGCGGGACCTCCTACGAGCAGTACTTC

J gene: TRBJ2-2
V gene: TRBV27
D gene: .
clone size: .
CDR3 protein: CASSLSNSANTGELFF
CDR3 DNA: TGTGCCAGCAGTTTATCGAACAGTGCGAACACCGGGGAGCTGTTTTTT

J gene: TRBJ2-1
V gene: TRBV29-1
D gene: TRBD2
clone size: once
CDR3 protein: CSVDLGTSGSMDEQFF
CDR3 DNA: TGCAGCGTAGACCTCGGGACTAGCGGGAGTATGGATGAGCAGTTCTTC

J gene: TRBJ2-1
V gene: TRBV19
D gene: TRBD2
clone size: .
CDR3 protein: CASSVVGGAYNEQFF
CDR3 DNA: TGTGCCAGTAGCGTGGTCGGGGGGGCCTACAATGAGCAGTTCTTC

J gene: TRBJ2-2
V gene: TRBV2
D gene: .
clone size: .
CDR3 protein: CASRKTSSWMTGELFF
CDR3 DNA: TGTGCCAGCAGAAAAACTAGCAGTTGGATGACCGGGGAGCTGTTTTTT

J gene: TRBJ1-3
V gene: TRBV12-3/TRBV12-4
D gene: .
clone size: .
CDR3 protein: CASSLGGGNTIYF
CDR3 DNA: TGTGCCAGCAGTTTAGGGGGGGGAAACACCATATATTTT